The TCR beta chain under discussion was sequenced for a study of vaccination effects on CD4 cells after COVID-19. Worth noting for this clone: No antigen is known for it.

CDR1 is LNHNV and CDR2 is YYDKDF in the germline V gene (reference sequence). V lost 0 bases and J lost 4; bases outside the gene matches: 6. The CDR3 length is 16 residues. The study's findings and limits: In the late period after vaccination, infection- and vaccine-induced clones contracted markedly. The study found that only 1 of 255 vaccine-induced clones from healthy vaccinees cross-reacted with common cold coronaviruses. Relatively few convalescent patients took part in the study, which had no early post-infection timepoints.

Pools of viral peptides were used by the ViraFEST assay to expand antigen-specific CD4+ T cells ahead of sequencing. Culturing for roughly 10 days preceded CD4+ T cell isolation. The cohort was immunized with two doses of either the BNT162b2 or mRNA-1273 vaccine. Peptides at about 10 ug/ml and IL-2 at about 9.2 IU/ml were added to 2 million or so PBMC per well. TCRdb keeps only in-frame clones here, not all; method: immunoSEQ multiplex PCR. The profile shows around 46,000 clones, about 70% of them singletons. The sequencing here drew on CD4+ T cells from PBMCs cultured with HCoV-OC43 spike peptides, taken after COVID-19 vaccination. Subset indicated: HCoV-OC43 spike overlapping peptide pool stimulation. The V gene is TRBV15, the J gene TRBJ1-2, with 9 bases that match TRBD1. This receptor was identified in a human donor who received a COVID-19 vaccine. The CDR3 DNA sequence: TGTGCCACCAGCAGAGACCCGGGACAGGGATCCTATGGCTACACCTTC. Protein product: CATSRDPGQGSYGYTF.